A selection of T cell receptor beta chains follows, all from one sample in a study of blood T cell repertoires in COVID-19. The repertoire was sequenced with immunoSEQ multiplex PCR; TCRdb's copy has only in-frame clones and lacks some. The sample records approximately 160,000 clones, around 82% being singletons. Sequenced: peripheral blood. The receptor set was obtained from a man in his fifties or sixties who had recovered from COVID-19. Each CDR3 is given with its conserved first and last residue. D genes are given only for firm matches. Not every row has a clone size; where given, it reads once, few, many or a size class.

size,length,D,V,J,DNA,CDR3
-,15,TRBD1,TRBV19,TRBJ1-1,TGTGCCAGTAGTTCCCTGCCGGGACAGGGAACTGAAGCTTTCTTT,CASSSLPGQGTEAFF
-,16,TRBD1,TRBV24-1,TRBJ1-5,TGTGCCACCAGTGACCGGGACAGGGTAGGCAATCAGCCCCAGCATTTT,CATSDRDRVGNQPQHF
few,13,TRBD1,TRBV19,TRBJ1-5,TGTGCCAGTAGTGGGACAGGGAGGCAGCCCCAGCATTTT,CASSGTGRQPQHF
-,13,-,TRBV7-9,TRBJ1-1,TGTGCCAGCAGCACCGGGACAAGGGCTGAAGCTTTCTTT,CASSTGTRAEAFF
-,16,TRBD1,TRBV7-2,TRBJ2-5,TGTGCCAGCAGCTTCCCCCTTGGGACAGGGAGGGAGACCCAGTACTTC,CASSFPLGTGRETQYF
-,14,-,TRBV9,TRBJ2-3,TGTGCCAGCAGCGTAGTCCCAGTCACAGATACGCAGTATTTT,CASSVVPVTDTQYF
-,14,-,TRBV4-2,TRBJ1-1,TGTGCCAGCAGCCAAGATTCAGGGTACACTGAAGCTTTCTTT,CASSQDSGYTEAFF
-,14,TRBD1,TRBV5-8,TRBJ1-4,TGTGCCAGCAGCCAAGGACAGGCTTATGAAAAACTGTTTTTT,CASSQGQAYEKLFF
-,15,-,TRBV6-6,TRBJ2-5,TGTGCCAGCAGTTACTCGAGGTCGGCTAGACAGACCCAGTACTTC,CASSYSRSARQTQYF
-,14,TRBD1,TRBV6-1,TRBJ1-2,TGTGCCAGCAGACTAGGACAGGGAAGCTATGGCTACACCTTC,CASRLGQGSYGYTF
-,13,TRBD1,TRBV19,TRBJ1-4,TGTGCCAGTAGTATTAAAAGGGACAGGGAACTGTTTTTT,CASSIKRDRELFF
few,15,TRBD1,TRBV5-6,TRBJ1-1,TGTGCCAGCAGCTTGCTTGGGACAGGGAAACCTGAAGCTTTCTTT,CASSLLGTGKPEAFF
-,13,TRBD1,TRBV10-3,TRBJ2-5,TGTGCCATCAGAACGACAGGGCAAGAGACCCAGTACTTC,CAIRTTGQETQYF
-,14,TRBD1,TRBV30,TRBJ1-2,TGTGCCTGGAGTTTGGACAGGGGATTCTATGGCTACACCTTC,CAWSLDRGFYGYTF
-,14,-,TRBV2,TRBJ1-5,TGTGCCAGCCACGGGGGAAGTAGCAATCAGCCCCAGCATTTT,CASHGGSSNQPQHF
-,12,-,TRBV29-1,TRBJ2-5,TGCAGCGTCACCCACTCGCAAGAGACCCAGTACTTC,CSVTHSQETQYF
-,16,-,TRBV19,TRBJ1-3,TGTGCCAGTAGTACCCCTATCAGCGGTTCGGGAAACACCATATATTTT,CASSTPISGSGNTIYF
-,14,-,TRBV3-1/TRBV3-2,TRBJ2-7,TGTGCCAGCAGCCAAAACCTACAGGTTCCCGAGCAGTACTTC,CASSQNLQVPEQYF
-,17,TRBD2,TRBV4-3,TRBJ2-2,TGCGCCAGCAGCCAAGGGTTAGCGGGGGGCCGGACCGGGGAGCTGTTTTTT,CASSQGLAGGRTGELFF
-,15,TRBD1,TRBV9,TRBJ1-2,TGTGCCAGCAGCATAACAGGGGGTACTAACTATGGCTACACCTTC,CASSITGGTNYGYTF
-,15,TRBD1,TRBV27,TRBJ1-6,TGTGCCAGCAGTCCGTCGACAGGGGGGGATTCACCCCTCCACTTT,CASSPSTGGDSPLHF
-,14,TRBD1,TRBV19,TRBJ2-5,TGTGCCAGTAGTCGGACAGGGATGGAGGAGACCCAGTACTTC,CASSRTGMEETQYF
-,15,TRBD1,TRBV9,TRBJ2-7,TGTGCCAGCAGCGCTGGACAGGGCAGCTACTACGAGCAGTACTTC,CASSAGQGSYYEQYF
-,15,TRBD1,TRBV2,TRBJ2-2,TGTGCCAGCAGCCGAGGACAGGGAGGCACCGGGGAGCTGTTTTTT,CASSRGQGGTGELFF
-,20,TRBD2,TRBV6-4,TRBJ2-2,TGTGCCAGCAAGGCCTGGGCGACTAGCGGGGAAATTGCGAACACCGGGGAGCTGTTTTTT,CASKAWATSGEIANTGELFF
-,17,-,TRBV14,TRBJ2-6,TGTGCCAGCAGCGAACTACCCTCATGGGCTGGGGCCAACGTCCTGACTTTC,CASSELPSWAGANVLTF
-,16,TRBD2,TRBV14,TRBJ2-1,TGTGCCAGCAGCCATTCCTACACTAGCGGGGCGAATGAGCAGTTCTTC,CASSHSYTSGANEQFF
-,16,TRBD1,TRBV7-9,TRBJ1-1,TGTGCCAGCAGCCCACGACAGGGGGAGGCGAACACTGAAGCTTTCTTT,CASSPRQGEANTEAFF
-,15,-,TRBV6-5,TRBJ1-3,TGTGCCAGCAGTTGGACAGTCGGCGGGGGAAACACCATATATTTT,CASSWTVGGGNTIYF
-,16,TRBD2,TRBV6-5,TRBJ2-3,TGTGCCAGCAGTTACCTAGCGGGGGGTTTCACAGATACGCAGTATTTT,CASSYLAGGFTDTQYF
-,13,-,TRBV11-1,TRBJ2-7,TGTGCCAGCACGCACGGACAGCCCTACGAGCAGTACTTC,CASTHGQPYEQYF
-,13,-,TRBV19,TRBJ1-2,TGTGCCAGTTCCCCGACGGCAACCAGGGACTACACCTTC,CASSPTATRDYTF
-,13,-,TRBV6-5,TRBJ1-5,TGTGCCAGCAGCCCGGGGGGCAATCAGCCCCAGCATTTT,CASSPGGNQPQHF
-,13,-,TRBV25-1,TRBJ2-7,TGTGCCAGCAGGACAGAAAGCTCCTACGAGCAGTACTTC,CASRTESSYEQYF
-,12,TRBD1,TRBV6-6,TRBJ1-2,TGTGCCAGCAAACTGGGACAGTCTGGCTACACCTTC,CASKLGQSGYTF
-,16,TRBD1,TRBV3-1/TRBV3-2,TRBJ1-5,TGTGCCAGCAGCCACTGGGACAGGGGTGGCAATCAGCCCCAGCATTTT,CASSHWDRGGNQPQHF
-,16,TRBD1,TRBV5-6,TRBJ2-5,TGTGCCAGCAGCTTGTTCGGGACAGCGTACCAAGAGACCCAGTACTTC,CASSLFGTAYQETQYF
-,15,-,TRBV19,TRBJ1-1,TGTGCCAGTACCATCCGGGGGGGGTCGAACACTGAAGCTTTCTTT,CASTIRGGSNTEAFF
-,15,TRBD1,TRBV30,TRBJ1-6,TGTGCCTGGAGTCTTCTCACAGGGGGTAATTCACCCCTCCACTTT,CAWSLLTGGNSPLHF
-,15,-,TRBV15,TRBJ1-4,TGTGCCACCAGCAGAGCAGGGGCCACTAATGAAAAACTGTTTTTT,CATSRAGATNEKLFF
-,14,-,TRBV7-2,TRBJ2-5,TGTGCCAGCAGCTTAGACAGCGGACAAGAGACCCAGTACTTC,CASSLDSGQETQYF
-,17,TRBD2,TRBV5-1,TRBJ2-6,TGCGCCAGCAGCTCCCAGCGGGGCCCCTCTGGGGCCAACGTCCTGACTTTC,CASSSQRGPSGANVLTF
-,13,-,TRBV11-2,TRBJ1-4,TGTGCCAGCAGTCGCGGTCGTGGAGAAAAACTGTTTTTT,CASSRGRGEKLFF
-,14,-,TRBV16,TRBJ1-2,TGTGCCAGCAGTCAAAGGTCAGGGGCCAATGGCTACACCTTC,CASSQRSGANGYTF